This T cell receptor beta chain was captured in a study of identical twins. In regard to this clonotype: Its target is not known.

The V and J ends lost 4 bases and 4 bases respectively, with 7 bases between them. Germline V CDR1 and CDR2: LGHDT, YNNKEL (reference sequence). The CDR3 spans 12 residues. Broader study findings: Models underpredicted monozygotic twin sharing of out-of-frame TCR alpha.

One entry per CDR3 protein, called by TCRdb with MiXCR from the 5' RACE reads. The sample shows 500,000 or so distinct CDR3 sequences, around 20% of them seen only once. These data were also filed under a second study, of T cells expressing NK-cell markers. That work states: One of eight sequenced donors was HCMV-seronegative; the other seven were seropositive.

What was sequenced was CD4+ T cells sorted from blood. The clonotype was recovered from a woman between 18 and 30 years old in good health. The chain combines TRBV3-1 with TRBJ1-1; D possibly corresponds to TRBD1 (5 bases). The CDR3 nucleotides are TGTGCCAGCAGCCGACAGTCCACTGAAGCTTTCTTT. Amino acids: CASSRQSTEAFF.